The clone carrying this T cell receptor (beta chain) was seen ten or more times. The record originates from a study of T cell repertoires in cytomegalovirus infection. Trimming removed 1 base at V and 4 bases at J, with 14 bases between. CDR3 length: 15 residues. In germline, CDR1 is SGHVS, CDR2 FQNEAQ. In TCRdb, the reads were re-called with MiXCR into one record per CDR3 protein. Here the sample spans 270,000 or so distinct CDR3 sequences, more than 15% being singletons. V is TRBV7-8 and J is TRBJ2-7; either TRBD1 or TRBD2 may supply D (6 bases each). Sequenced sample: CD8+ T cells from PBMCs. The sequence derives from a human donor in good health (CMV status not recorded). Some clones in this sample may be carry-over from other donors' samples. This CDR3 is CASSLGLGGSYEQYF. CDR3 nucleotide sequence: TGTGCCAGCAGCTTAGGTCTGGGGGGCTCATACGAGCAGTACTTC.